This is a list of T cell receptor beta chains from one sample in a study of T cells of healthy individuals. TCRdb reanalysed the 5' RACE reads using MiXCR and keeps one entry per CDR3 protein. The data contain about 96,000 distinct CDR3 sequences, about 16% of them singletons. The source of these receptors is a human donor in good health. Each CDR3 is given with its conserved first and last residue. A D gene is named only where the DNA matches it firmly. Some rows have no size entry. The others give once, few or many, or a class for an expanded clone.

D gene	V gene	clone size	J gene	CDR3 DNA	CDR3 protein
TRBD1	TRBV5-1	.	TRBJ1-6	TGCGCCAGCAGCCCGTGGACAGGGGGCTTTTCACCCCTCCACTTT	CASSPWTGGFSPLHF
.	TRBV19	.	TRBJ1-2	TGTGCCAGTAGTAGAAGTGACTATGGCTACACCTTC	CASSRSDYGYTF
.	TRBV6-2/TRBV6-3	.	TRBJ1-5	TGTGCCAGCAGTTACGCGGGGGGCAGCAATCAGCCCCAGCATTTT	CASSYAGGSNQPQHF
TRBD2	TRBV27	.	TRBJ2-7	TGTGCCAGCAGTCTCAAACAAAACCCGGGACTAGCGGGAGCATTCGAGCAGTACTTC	CASSLKQNPGLAGAFEQYF
.	TRBV15	.	TRBJ2-1	TGTGCCACCAGCAGAGAACAGGGAACCTACAATGAGCAGTTCTTC	CATSREQGTYNEQFF
TRBD2	TRBV6-1	few	TRBJ2-7	TGTGCCAGCAGCCTAGGGACTAGCGGGTACGAGCAGTACTTC	CASSLGTSGYEQYF
TRBD2	TRBV9	few	TRBJ2-2	TGTGCCAGCAGCCTAGCGGAAAACACCGGGGAGCTGTTTTTT	CASSLAENTGELFF
.	TRBV18	.	TRBJ2-1	TGTGCCAGCTCACCCCGGGGCGGTAGCTCCTACAATGAGCAGTTCTTC	CASSPRGGSSYNEQFF
.	TRBV5-5	.	TRBJ1-1	TGTGCCAGCGTAAGGGACCTGAACACTGAAGCTTTCTTT	CASVRDLNTEAFF
.	TRBV9	.	TRBJ2-1	TGTGCCAGCAGCCCCCCCGGGGGCAATGAGCAGTTCTTC	CASSPPGGNEQFF
TRBD1	TRBV2	.	TRBJ1-1	TGTGCCAGCAAGGGGATACAGGGGAAGAACACTGAAGCTTTCTTT	CASKGIQGKNTEAFF
.	TRBV28	many	TRBJ1-5	TGTGCCAGCACCGCCTTGACTAGCAATCAGCCCCAGCATTTT	CASTALTSNQPQHF
TRBD1	TRBV5-1	.	TRBJ2-7	TGCGCCAGCAGCCCCGCCGGGACAGGGCGTGAGCAGTACTTC	CASSPAGTGREQYF
.	TRBV7-9	few	TRBJ2-7	TGTGCCAGCAGCTTAGCGTTGGCCTACGAGCAGTACTTC	CASSLALAYEQYF
.	TRBV6-5	many	TRBJ2-3	TGTGCCAGCAGCCCAATCCAGGGGAACACAGATACGCAGTATTTT	CASSPIQGNTDTQYF
.	TRBV5-1	.	TRBJ2-7	TGCGCCAGCAGCTTGGAAGGCGGTCCCTACGAGCAGTACTTC	CASSLEGGPYEQYF
TRBD2	TRBV28	few	TRBJ2-1	TGTGCCAGCAGTTTATCTTCCCCCCTTAGCGGGAGAGGCAATGAGCAGTTCTTC	CASSLSSPLSGRGNEQFF
.	TRBV18	many	TRBJ2-5	TGTGCCAGCTCACCGCCCTATCCTGAGACCCAGTACTTC	CASSPPYPETQYF
.	TRBV4-1	many	TRBJ2-2	TGCGCCAGCAGCTTTCCAGGGCTGGATACCGGGGAGCTGTTTTTT	CASSFPGLDTGELFF
.	TRBV7-9	.	TRBJ1-1	TGTGCCAGCAGCGAGGGCCCTGAAGCTTTCTTT	CASSEGPEAFF
.	TRBV7-8	.	TRBJ2-1	TGTGCCAGCAGCTTAGAACCCAATGAGCAGTTCTTC	CASSLEPNEQFF
.	TRBV28	many	TRBJ2-7	TGTGCCAGCAGTCTTGGACACTTCTACGAGCAGTACTTC	CASSLGHFYEQYF
TRBD2	TRBV28	many	TRBJ2-3	TGTGCCAGCAGTGCCCGACTAGCGGGGGGACCCACAGATACGCAGTATTTT	CASSARLAGGPTDTQYF
.	TRBV5-1	many	TRBJ2-2	TGCGCCAGCAGCTTGGGCCGGGGCCCGAACACCGGGGAGCTGTTTTTT	CASSLGRGPNTGELFF
TRBD1	TRBV4-1	.	TRBJ1-4	TGCGCCAGCAGCCAAGAGGAGGGACAGGGTGGCGAAAAACTGTTTTTT	CASSQEEGQGGEKLFF
TRBD2	TRBV20-1	many	TRBJ2-1	TGCAGTGCAACCGAGCGGGACTCCTACAATGAGCAGTTCTTC	CSATERDSYNEQFF
.	TRBV14	few	TRBJ2-7	TGTGCCAGCAGCCAGTTTGAGTTCTCCTACGAGCAGTACTTC	CASSQFEFSYEQYF
TRBD1	TRBV20-1	many	TRBJ2-7	TGCAGTGCCCGCGGAGGACAGGGCTACGAGCAGTACTTC	CSARGGQGYEQYF
.	TRBV4-1	.	TRBJ1-2	TGCGCCAGCAGCCTCGGGACATCCCTGAACTATGGCTACACCTTC	CASSLGTSLNYGYTF
TRBD1	TRBV7-6	.	TRBJ1-6	TGTGCCAGCAGCTTACAGGGGGGAGATAATTCACCCCTCAACTTT	CASSLQGGDNSPLNF
.	TRBV23-1	few	TRBJ1-5	TGCGCCAGCACGACCCGGGACAAAAATCAGCCCCAGCATTTT	CASTTRDKNQPQHF
TRBD2	TRBV7-3	few	TRBJ2-3	TGTGCCAGCAGCTCCGGGAGGGGCACAGATACGCAGTATTTT	CASSSGRGTDTQYF
.	TRBV3-1	many	TRBJ2-5	TGTGCCAGCAGCCTTCGGATCGGGCAGGGGGGGACCCAGTACTTC	CASSLRIGQGGTQYF
.	TRBV7-2	few	TRBJ1-2	TGTGCCAGCAGCTTAGACGGGGCTGACTATGGCTACACCTTC	CASSLDGADYGYTF
TRBD2	TRBV19	.	TRBJ2-1	TGTGCCAGTAGTATAGTCGGACTAGCGGGAGACGAGCAGTTCTTC	CASSIVGLAGDEQFF
TRBD1	TRBV5-5	.	TRBJ2-5	TGTGCCAGCAGCCGTTCCGGGACAGAAGAGACCCAGTACTTC	CASSRSGTEETQYF
TRBD1	TRBV19	once	TRBJ1-1	TGTGCCAGTAGTATCACAGGGGGGCGTACCCTCCCGGACACTGAAGCTTTCTTT	CASSITGGRTLPDTEAFF
.	TRBV2	few	TRBJ1-3	TGTGCCAGCCTCCGGGACTCTGGAAACACCATATATTTT	CASLRDSGNTIYF
.	TRBV9	many	TRBJ2-5	TGTGCCAGCAGCGTAGACGTGGGCAGGATAGAGACCCAGTACTTC	CASSVDVGRIETQYF
.	TRBV7-3	few	TRBJ2-2	TGTGCCAGCAGCCAAGACCCGGCCACCGGGGAGCTGTTTTTT	CASSQDPATGELFF
TRBD1	TRBV7-8	.	TRBJ2-3	TGTGCCAGCAGCTCGACAGGGTTGGCTACGCAGTATTTT	CASSSTGLATQYF
TRBD1	TRBV7-8	.	TRBJ2-6	TGTGCCAGCAGCTCTGGGCGGGACAGGGTCATTGGGGCCAACGTCCTGACTTTC	CASSSGRDRVIGANVLTF
TRBD2	TRBV7-2	.	TRBJ2-5	TGTGCCAGCAGCCCCGGGACTAGCGATCAAGAGACCCAGTACTTC	CASSPGTSDQETQYF
.	TRBV9	few	TRBJ2-3	TGCGACGGTGCAGATACGCAGTATTTT	CDGADTQYF
.	TRBV5-8	few	TRBJ2-5	TGTGCCAGCAGCTTGGCCCGCGGGACAGAGACCCAGTACTTC	CASSLARGTETQYF
.	TRBV28	.	TRBJ1-6	TGTGCCAGCAGGACTGGACTGAGGGGGGATTCACCCCTCCACTTT	CASRTGLRGDSPLHF
TRBD1	TRBV5-6	many	TRBJ2-1	TGTGCCAGCAGCCCCCGGGACAGCTCCTACAATGAGCAGTTCTTC	CASSPRDSSYNEQFF
.	TRBV20-1	many	TRBJ2-3	TGCAGTGCTCCCCCCCCAAACACAGATACGCAGTATTTT	CSAPPPNTDTQYF